This T cell receptor (beta chain) derives from a study of T cell changes during pregnancy in multiple sclerosis. Sequencing used immunoSEQ multiplex PCR; TCRdb keeps in-frame clones, though not all of them. The table shows roughly 29,000 clones, with around nine tenths occurring only once. Germline loops: CDR1 SNHLY, CDR2 FYNNEI. CDR3 length: 13 amino acids. The germline V and J ends were trimmed by 2 bases and 5 bases, with 10 bases remaining between them. Source: CD8+ T cells from peripheral blood mononuclear cells, taken before pregnancy. The chain carries TRBV2 and TRBJ2-7, with TRBD1 as a possible D gene (6 bases). The sequence was collected from a female donor with multiple sclerosis, enrolled in a pregnancy study. The CDR3 protein is CASSEQGYDEQYF. CDR3 sequence (DNA): TGTGCCAGCAGTGAACAGGGGTACGACGAGCAGTACTTC.